The clone carrying this T cell receptor beta chain was seen once. Its specificity is not known. This sample was taken from a study of T cell responses to AZD1222 COVID-19 vaccine. TCRdb's copy holds only in-frame clones and misses some; the assay was immunoSEQ multiplex PCR. Of roughly 110,000 clones listed, nearly 90% are singletons. CDR1 and CDR2 (germline): SGHRS, YFSETQ. CDR3 length: 15 residues. Trimming stripped 0 bases from V and 0 bases from J, with 6 bases between. Findings and limits, study-wide: No day 14 peak samples; only post-peak repertoires were characterized.

This receptor was taken from an adult who received the AZD1222 COVID-19 vaccine. The V gene is TRBV5-1, the J gene TRBJ2-2, with D tentatively TRBD1 (5 bases). The input for sequencing was peripheral blood, taken 28 days after the second AZD1222 dose. CDR3 sequence (DNA): TGCGCCAGCAGCTTGGGACAGACGAACACCGGGGAGCTGTTTTTT. Translation: CASSLGQTNTGELFF.